The source of this T cell receptor beta chain is a study of patients and donors after allogeneic stem cell transplantation. Using its own MiXCR run on the RT-PCR reads, TCRdb lists one record per CDR3 protein. The sample has about a million distinct CDR3 sequences, over 15% seen once; the top ten hold roughly 6.4%. In this sample, this clonotype turned up a few times. The CDR3 runs 15 residues. Germline assignment: CDR1 SGHTA and CDR2 FQGNSA. V lost 6 bases, J lost 0 bases, and 6 bases stayed unmatched. This clonotype was obtained from a human donor who was either an allogeneic HSCT recipient or a stem cell or donor lymphocyte infusion donor (not recorded which). It is not recorded whose cells these are; they may come from a transplant donor. Sequenced: blood, either unsorted or a sorted T cell fraction (not recorded which). The chain is built from TRBV7-2 and TRBJ2-3; the match to TRBD2 covers 7 bases. The CDR3 nucleotides are TGTGCCAGCAGTTCAGCGGGATCTAGCACAGATACGCAGTATTTT. Translated: CASSSAGSSTDTQYF.